The entry below describes one T cell receptor beta chain. The target antigen is unknown. TCRdb passed the 5' RACE reads through MiXCR, listing each CDR3 protein once. This table has around 490,000 distinct CDR3 sequences, approximately 5% appearing once. The data originate from a study of CD8 T cells in ankylosing spondylitis. This CDR3 is 14 amino acids long. V dropped 5 bases and J dropped 4; count of bases not matched to a gene: 5. From germline, CDR1 is SQVTM and CDR2 ANQGSEA. Notes on the study in general: A CD8+ phenotype characterized the disease-linked clones, which were relatively rare in peripheral blood. Ankylosing spondylitis blood appeared to be characterized by a TCR beta motif of several highly homologous variants.

The TCR originated in a male donor with ankylosing spondylitis. Material for sequencing was blood, either unsorted or a sorted T cell fraction (not recorded which). The V call is TRBV29-1, the J call TRBJ2-3, with 11 bases that match TRBD1. CDR3 residues: CSVTDRGRPDTQYF. The CDR3 bases are TGCAGCGTTACGGACAGGGGGCGCCCAGATACGCAGTATTTT.